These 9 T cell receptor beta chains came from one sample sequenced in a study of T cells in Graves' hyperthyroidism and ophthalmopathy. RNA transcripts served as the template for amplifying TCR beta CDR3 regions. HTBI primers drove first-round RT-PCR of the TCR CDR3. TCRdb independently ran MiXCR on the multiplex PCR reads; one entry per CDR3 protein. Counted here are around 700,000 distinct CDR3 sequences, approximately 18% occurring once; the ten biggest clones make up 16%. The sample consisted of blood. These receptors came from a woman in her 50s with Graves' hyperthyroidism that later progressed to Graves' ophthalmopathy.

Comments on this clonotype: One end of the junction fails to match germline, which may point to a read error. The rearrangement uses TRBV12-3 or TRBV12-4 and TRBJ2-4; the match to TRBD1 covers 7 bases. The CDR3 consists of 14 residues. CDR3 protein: CASSPGTAINIQHF. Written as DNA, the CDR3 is TGTGCCAGCAGTCCGGGGACAGCTATAAACATTCAGCACTTC.

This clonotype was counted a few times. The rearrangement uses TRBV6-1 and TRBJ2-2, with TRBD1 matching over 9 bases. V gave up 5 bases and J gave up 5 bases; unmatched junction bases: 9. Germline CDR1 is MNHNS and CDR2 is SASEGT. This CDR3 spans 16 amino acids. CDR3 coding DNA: TGTGCCAGCAGTCCTACAGGGGGCTTTCCTACCGGGGAGCTGTTTTTT. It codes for CASSPTGGFPTGELFF.

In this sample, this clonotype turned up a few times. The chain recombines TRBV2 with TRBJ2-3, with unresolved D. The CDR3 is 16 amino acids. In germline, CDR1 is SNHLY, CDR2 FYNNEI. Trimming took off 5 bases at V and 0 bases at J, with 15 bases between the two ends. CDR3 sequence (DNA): TGTGCCAGCAGTTACACGGACGTCCCAAGCACAGATACGCAGTATTTT. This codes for CASSYTDVPSTDTQYF.

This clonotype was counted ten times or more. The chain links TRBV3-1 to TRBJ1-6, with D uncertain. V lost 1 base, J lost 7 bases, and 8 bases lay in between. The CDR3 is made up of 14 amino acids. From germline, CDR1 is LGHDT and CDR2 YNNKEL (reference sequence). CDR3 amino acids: CASSQGGGNSPLHF. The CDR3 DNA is TGTGCCAGCAGCCAAGGAGGAGGGAATTCACCCCTCCACTTT.

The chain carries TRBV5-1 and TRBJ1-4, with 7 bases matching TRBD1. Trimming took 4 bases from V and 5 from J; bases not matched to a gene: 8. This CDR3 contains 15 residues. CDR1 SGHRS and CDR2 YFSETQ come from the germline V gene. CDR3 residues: CASSPGQVRNEKLFF. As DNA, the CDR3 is TGCGCCAGCAGCCCCGGACAGGTTCGGAATGAAAAACTGTTTTTT.

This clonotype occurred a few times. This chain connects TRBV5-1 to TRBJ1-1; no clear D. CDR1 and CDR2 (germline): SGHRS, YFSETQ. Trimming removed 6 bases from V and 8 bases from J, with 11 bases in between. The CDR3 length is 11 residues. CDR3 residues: CASTAGNEAFF. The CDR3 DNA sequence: TGCGCCAGCACTGCGGGGAACGAAGCTTTCTTT.

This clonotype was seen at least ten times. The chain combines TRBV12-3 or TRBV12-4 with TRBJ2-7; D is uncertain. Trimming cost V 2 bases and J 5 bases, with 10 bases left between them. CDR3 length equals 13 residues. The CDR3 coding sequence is TGTGCCAGCAGTTTAATGGGTTTCGACGAGCAGTACTTC. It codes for CASSLMGFDEQYF.

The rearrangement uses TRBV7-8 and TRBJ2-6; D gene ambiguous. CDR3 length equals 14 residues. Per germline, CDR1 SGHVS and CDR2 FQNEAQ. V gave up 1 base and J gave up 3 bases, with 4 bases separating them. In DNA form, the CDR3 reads TGTGCCAGCAGCTTAGTTGATGGGGCCAACGTCCTGACTTTC. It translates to CASSLVDGANVLTF.

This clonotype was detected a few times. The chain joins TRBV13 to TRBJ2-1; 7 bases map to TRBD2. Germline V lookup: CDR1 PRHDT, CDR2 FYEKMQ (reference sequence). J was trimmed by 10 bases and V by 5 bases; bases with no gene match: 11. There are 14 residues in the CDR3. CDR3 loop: CASSAFSTGGEQFF. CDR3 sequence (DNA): TGTGCCAGCAGCGCCTTCTCGACGGGGGGAGAGCAGTTCTTC.